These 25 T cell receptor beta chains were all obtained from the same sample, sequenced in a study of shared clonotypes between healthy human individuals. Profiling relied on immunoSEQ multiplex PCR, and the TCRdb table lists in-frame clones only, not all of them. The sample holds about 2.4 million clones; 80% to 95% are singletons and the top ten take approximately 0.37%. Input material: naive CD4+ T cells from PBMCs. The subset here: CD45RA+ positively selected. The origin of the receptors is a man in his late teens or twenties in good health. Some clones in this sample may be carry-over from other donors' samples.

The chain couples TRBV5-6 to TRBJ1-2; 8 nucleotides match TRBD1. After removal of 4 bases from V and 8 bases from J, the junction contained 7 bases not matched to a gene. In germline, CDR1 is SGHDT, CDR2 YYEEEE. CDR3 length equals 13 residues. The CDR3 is CASSKDREWGYTF. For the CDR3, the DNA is TGTGCCAGCAGCAAGGACAGGGAGTGGGGCTACACCTTC.

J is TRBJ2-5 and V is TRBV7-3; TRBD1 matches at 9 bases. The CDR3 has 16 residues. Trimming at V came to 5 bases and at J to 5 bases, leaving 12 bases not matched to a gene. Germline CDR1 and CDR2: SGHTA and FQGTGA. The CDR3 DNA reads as TGTGCCAGCAGCCAATGGGACAGGGCGCGAGGGGAGACCCAGTACTTC. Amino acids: CASSQWDRARGETQYF. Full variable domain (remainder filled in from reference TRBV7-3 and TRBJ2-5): GAGVSQTPSNKVTEKGKYVELRCDPISGHTALYWYRQSLGQGPEFLIYFQGTGAADDSGLPNDRFFAVRPEGSVSTLKIQRTERGDSAVYLCASSQWDRARGETQYFGPGTRLLVL.

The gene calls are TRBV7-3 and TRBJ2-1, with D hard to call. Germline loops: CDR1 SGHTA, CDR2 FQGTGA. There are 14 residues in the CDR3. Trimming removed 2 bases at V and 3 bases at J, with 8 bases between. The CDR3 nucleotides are TGTGCCAGCAGCTTAGACGGAAACTACAATGAGCAGTTCTTC. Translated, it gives CASSLDGNYNEQFF.

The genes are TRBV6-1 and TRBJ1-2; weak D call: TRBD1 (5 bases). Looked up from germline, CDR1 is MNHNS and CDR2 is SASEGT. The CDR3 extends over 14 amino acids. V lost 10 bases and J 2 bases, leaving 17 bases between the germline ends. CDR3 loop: CATGSHGGNYGYTF. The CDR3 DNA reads TGTGCCACCGGTAGTCACGGGGGGAACTATGGCTACACCTTC.

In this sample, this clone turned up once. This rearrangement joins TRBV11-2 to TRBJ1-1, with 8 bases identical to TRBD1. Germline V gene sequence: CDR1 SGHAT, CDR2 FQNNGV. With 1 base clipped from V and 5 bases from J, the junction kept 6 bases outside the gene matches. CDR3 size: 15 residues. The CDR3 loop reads CASSLVGRGRTEAFF. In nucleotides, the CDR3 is TGTGCCAGCAGCTTAGTGGGCAGGGGGCGAACTGAAGCTTTCTTT.

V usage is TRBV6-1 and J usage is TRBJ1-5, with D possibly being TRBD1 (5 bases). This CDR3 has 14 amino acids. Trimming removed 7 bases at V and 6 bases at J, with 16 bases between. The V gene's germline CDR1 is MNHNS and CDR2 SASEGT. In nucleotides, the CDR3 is TGTGCCAGCAAAATTGGAGGGGACGGTCAGCCCCAGCATTTT. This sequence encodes CASKIGGDGQPQHF.

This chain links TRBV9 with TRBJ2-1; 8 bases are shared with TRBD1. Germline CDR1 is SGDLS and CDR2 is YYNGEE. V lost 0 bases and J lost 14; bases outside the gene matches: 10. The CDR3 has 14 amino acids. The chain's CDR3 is CASSVVTGGGKKFF. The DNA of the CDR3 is TGTGCCAGCAGCGTAGTAACAGGGGGAGGTAAGAAGTTCTTC.

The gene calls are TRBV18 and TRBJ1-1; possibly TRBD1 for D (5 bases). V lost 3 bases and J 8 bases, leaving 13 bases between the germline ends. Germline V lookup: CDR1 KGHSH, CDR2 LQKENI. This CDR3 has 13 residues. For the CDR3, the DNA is TGTGCCAGCTCACCTCAGGGACTAGGGGAAGCTTTCTTT. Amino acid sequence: CASSPQGLGEAFF.

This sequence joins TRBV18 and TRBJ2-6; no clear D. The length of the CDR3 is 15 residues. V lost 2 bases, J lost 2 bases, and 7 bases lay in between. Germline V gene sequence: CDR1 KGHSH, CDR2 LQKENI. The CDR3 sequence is CASSPNLAGANVLTF. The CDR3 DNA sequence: TGTGCCAGCTCACCAAACCTGGCTGGGGCCAACGTCCTGACTTTC.

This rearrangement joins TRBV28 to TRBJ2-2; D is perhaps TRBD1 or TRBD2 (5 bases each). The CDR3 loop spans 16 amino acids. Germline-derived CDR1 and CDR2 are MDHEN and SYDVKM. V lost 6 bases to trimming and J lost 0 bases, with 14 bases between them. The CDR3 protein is CASRVLGTSNTGELFF. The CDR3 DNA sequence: TGTGCCAGCAGGGTACTCGGGACGTCGAACACCGGGGAGCTGTTTTTT.

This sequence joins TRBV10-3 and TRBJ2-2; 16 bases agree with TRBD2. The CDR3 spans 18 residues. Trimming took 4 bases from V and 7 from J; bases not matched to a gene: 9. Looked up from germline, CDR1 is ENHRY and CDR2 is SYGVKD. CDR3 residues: CAISGPGLAGGHDGELFF. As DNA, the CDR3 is TGTGCCATCAGTGGGCCGGGACTAGCGGGAGGGCATGACGGGGAGCTGTTTTTT.

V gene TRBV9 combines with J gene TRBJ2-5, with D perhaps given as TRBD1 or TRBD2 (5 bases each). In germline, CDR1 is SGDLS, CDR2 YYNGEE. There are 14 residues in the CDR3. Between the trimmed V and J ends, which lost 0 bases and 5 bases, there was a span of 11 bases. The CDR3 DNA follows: TGTGCCAGCAGCGTAGACGGGGCTATTGAGACCCAGTACTTC. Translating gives CASSVDGAIETQYF.

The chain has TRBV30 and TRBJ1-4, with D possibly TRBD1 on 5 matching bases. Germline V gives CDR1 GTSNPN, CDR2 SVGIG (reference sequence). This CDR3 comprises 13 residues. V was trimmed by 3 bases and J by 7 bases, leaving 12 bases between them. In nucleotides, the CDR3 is TGTGCCTGGAGGAGGGGATGGGGTGAAAAACTGTTTTTT. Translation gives CAWRRGWGEKLFF.

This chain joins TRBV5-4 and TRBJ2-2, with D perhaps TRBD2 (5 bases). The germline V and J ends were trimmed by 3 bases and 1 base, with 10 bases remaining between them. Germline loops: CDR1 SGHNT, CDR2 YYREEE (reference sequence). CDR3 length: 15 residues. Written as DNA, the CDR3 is TGTGCCAGCAGCTGGATCGCGGGGAACACCGGGGAGCTGTTTTTT. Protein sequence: CASSWIAGNTGELFF. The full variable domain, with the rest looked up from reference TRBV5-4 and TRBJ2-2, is ETGVTQSPTHLIKTRGQQVTLRCSSQSGHNTVSWYQQALGQGPQFIFQYYREEENGRGNFPPRFSGLQFPNYSSELNVNALELDDSALYLCASSWIAGNTGELFFGEGSRLTVL.

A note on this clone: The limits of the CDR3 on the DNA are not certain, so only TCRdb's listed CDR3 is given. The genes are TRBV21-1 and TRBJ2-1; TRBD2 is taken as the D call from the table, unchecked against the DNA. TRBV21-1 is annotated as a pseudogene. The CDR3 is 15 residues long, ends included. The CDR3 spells CASSKWASGNNEQFF.

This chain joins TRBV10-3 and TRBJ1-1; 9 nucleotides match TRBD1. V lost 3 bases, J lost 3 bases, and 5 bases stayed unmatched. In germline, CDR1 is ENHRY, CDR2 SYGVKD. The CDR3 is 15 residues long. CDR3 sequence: CAISDNRGPYTEAFF. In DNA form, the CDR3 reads TGTGCCATCAGTGATAACAGGGGGCCGTACACTGAAGCTTTCTTT.

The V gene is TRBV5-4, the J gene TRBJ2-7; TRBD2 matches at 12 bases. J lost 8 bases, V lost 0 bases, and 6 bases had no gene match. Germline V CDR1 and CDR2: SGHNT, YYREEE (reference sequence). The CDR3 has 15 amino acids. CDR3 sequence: CASSLEGLAGSKQYF. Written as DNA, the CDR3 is TGTGCCAGCAGCTTGGAGGGACTAGCGGGTAGTAAGCAGTACTTC.

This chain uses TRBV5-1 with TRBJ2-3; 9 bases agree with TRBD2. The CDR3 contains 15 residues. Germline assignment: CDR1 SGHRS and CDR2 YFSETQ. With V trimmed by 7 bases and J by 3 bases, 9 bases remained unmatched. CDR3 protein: CASGGIAGVTDTQYF. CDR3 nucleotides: TGCGCCAGCGGGGGGATAGCGGGAGTAACAGATACGCAGTATTTT.

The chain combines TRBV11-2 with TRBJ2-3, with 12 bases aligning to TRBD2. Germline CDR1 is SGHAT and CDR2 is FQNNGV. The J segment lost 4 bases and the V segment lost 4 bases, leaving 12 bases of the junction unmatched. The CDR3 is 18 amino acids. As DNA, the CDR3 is TGTGCCAGCAGCTCTCTTGGGGCTAGCGGGAGGGCCCCAGATACGCAGTATTTT. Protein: CASSSLGASGRAPDTQYF.

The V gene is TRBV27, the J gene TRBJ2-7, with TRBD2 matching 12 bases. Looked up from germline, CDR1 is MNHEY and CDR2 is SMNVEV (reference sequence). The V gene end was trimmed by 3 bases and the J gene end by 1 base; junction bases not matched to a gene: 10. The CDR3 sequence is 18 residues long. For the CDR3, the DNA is TGTGCCAGCAGTTTCAGACCCCCCGGGACTAGCGGGTCCTACGAGCAGTACTTC. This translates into CASSFRPPGTSGSYEQYF.

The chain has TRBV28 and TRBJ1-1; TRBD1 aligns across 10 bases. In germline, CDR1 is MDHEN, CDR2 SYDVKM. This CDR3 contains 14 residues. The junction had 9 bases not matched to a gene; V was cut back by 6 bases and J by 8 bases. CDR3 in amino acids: CASSPGQGIVEAFF. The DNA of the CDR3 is TGTGCCAGCAGCCCGGGACAGGGGATCGTCGAAGCTTTCTTT.

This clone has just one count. DNA for the CDR3: TGTGCCAGCAGTTTACCGCCCCCAGGGCGCCAAGAGACCCAGTACTTC. It codes for CASSLPPPGRQETQYF. The chain carries TRBV5-5 and TRBJ2-5, with a tentative D call TRBD1 (5 bases). This CDR3 contains 16 residues. Trimming pared 5 bases from V and 1 base from J, leaving 18 bases between. Germline V gene lookup returns CDR1 SGHKS and CDR2 YYEKEE (reference sequence).

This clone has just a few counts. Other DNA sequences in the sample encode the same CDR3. The CDR3 protein is CASSLGLAGFYNEQFF. CDR3 DNA: TGCGCCAGCAGCTTGGGACTAGCGGGATTCTACAATGAGCAGTTCTTC. The chain employs TRBV5-1 and TRBJ2-1, with 11 bases aligning to TRBD2. The CDR3 is 16 amino acids. V lost 0 bases, J lost 3 bases, and 2 bases stayed unmatched. CDR1 is SGHRS, CDR2 YFSETQ, per germline.

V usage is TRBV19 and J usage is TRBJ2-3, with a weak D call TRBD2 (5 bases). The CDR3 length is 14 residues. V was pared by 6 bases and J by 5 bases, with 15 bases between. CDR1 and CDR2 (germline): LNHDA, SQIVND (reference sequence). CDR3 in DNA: TGTGCCAGTAGACAGAGCCACGCGGGAGATACGCAGTATTTT. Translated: CASRQSHAGDTQYF.

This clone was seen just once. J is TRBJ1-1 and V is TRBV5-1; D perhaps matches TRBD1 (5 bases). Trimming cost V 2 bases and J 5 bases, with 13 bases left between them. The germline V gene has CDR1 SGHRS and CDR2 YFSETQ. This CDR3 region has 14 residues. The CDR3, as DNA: TGCGCCAGCAGCTTAGAGGGGAGGGCTACTGAAGCTTTCTTT. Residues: CASSLEGRATEAFF.